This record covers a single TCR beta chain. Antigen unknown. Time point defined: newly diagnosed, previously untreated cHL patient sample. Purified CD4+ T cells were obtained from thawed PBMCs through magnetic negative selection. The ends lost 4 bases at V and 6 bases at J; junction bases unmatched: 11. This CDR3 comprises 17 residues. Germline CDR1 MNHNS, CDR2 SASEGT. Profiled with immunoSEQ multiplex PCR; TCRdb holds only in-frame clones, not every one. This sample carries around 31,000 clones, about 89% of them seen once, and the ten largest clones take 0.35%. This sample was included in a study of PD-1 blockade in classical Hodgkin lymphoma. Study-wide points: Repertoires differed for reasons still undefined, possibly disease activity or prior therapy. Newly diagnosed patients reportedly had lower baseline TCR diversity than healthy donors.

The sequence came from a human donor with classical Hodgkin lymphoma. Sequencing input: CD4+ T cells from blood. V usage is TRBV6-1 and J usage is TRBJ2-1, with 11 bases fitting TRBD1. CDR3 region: CASSGPPGQGVSNEQFF. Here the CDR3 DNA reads TGTGCCAGCAGTGGACCTCCGGGACAGGGGGTGAGCAATGAGCAGTTCTTC.